The 29 T cell receptor beta chains below were found in one sample sequenced in a study of blood T cells in healthy people across ages. With a J-beta primer mix and a sample-barcoded 5' primer, a second PCR ran roughly 6 to 12 cycles. TCRdb used MiXCR to reprocess the 5' RACE reads, holding one entry per CDR3 protein. This sample has around 620,000 distinct CDR3 sequences, with approximately 27% found just once. What was sequenced was blood. Receptors were obtained from a woman in her 70s in good health.

This clonotype was seen a few times. The chain uses TRBV25-1 and TRBJ2-5; the D is unclear. The DNA matches TRBJ2-1 better at its end, which makes the J call doubtful. The V gene's germline CDR1 is MGHDK and CDR2 SYGVNS. The CDR3 covers 14 residues. CDR3 sequence reads: CASSESRAHNEQFF. CDR3 nucleotides: TGTGCCAGCAGTGAATCGAGAGCCCACAATGAGCAGTTCTTC.

V usage is TRBV28 and J usage is TRBJ2-5; no firm D call. TRBJ2-1 explains the end of the DNA better; the J call may be wrong. This CDR3 spans 12 amino acids. Germline loops: CDR1 MDHEN, CDR2 SYDVKM. CDR3 amino acids: CASSLMGREQFF. The DNA for the CDR3 is TGTGCCAGCAGTCTTATGGGTCGTGAGCAGTTCTTC.

In its sample, this clonotype was seen a few times. V and J are TRBV29-1 and TRBJ1-1; 8 nucleotides align to TRBD1. This CDR3 contains 12 residues. The J segment lost 5 bases and the V segment lost 5 bases, leaving 4 bases of the junction unmatched. Per germline, CDR1 SQVTM and CDR2 ANQGSEA. Here the CDR3 DNA reads TGCAGCGTTACACAGGGGGGGACTGAAGCTTTCTTT. Amino acids: CSVTQGGTEAFF.

V gene TRBV6-6 combines with J gene TRBJ1-1, with TRBD1 matching 7 bases. V was clipped by 6 bases and J by 3 bases; unmatched bases: 13. From germline, CDR1 is MNHNY and CDR2 SVGAGI (reference sequence). The CDR3 covers 16 residues. In DNA form, the CDR3 reads TGTGCCAGCAGACAACAACAGGGGAAAGGCGACACTGAAGCTTTCTTT. This codes for CASRQQQGKGDTEAFF.

This clonotype was observed a handful of times. The genes are TRBV29-1 and TRBJ1-6; 7 positions match TRBD1. The V segment lost 7 bases and the J segment 7 bases; nucleotides outside the gene matches: 7. CDR3 length equals 13 residues. Looked up from germline, CDR1 is SQVTM and CDR2 is ANQGSEA. This chain's CDR3 is CSARQGQNSPLHF. CDR3 coding DNA: TGCAGCGCCCGACAGGGCCAAAATTCACCCCTCCACTTT.

In this sample, this clonotype turned up a few times. The CDR3 nucleotides read TGTGCCAGCTCCCGGAGGGCGGCGGTCACAGATACGCAGTATTTT. Translated, it gives CASSRRAAVTDTQYF. The rearrangement links TRBV12-3 or TRBV12-4 to TRBJ2-3; tentative D call: TRBD2 (6 bases). The CDR3 has 15 amino acids. Between the trimmed V and J ends, which lost 8 bases and 2 bases, there was a span of 17 bases.

This clonotype was observed a few times. The rearrangement uses TRBV9 and TRBJ1-4; TRBD1 is a possible D gene (5 bases). CDR1 is SGDLS and CDR2 is YYNGEE in the germline V gene. This CDR3 is built from 15 residues. The V gene lost 0 bases and the J gene lost 6 bases, with 12 bases spanning the gap. CDR3 region: CASSVAGGRDEKLFF. CDR3 bases: TGTGCCAGCAGCGTAGCTGGGGGGAGGGATGAAAAACTGTTTTTT. The full variable domain, its missing parts supplied by reference TRBV9 and TRBJ1-4, is DSGVTQTPKHLITATGQRVTLRCSPRSGDLSVYWYQQSLDQGLQFLIQYYNGEERAKGNILERFSAQQFPDLHSELNLSSLELGDSALYFCASSVAGGRDEKLFFGSGTQLSVL.

The chain combines TRBV11-2 with TRBJ1-1; D is uncertain. The V gene's germline CDR1 is SGHAT and CDR2 FQNNGV. CDR3 length equals 13 residues. V dropped 0 bases and J dropped 8 bases, with 10 bases sitting between them. The CDR3 reads CASSLDRLGEAFF. In DNA form, the CDR3 reads TGTGCCAGCAGCTTAGATCGGTTGGGGGAAGCTTTCTTT.

This clonotype was detected many times. CDR3 nucleotide sequence: TGTGCCAGCAGCTTTTTGGACAGGGAATCGGTTGGTTACACCTTC. Protein product: CASSFLDRESVGYTF. The chain carries TRBV5-5 and TRBJ1-2; 8 bases map to TRBD1. The length of the CDR3 is 15 residues. Germline CDR1 reads SGHKS; CDR2 reads YYEKEE (reference sequence). The junction had 14 bases not matched to a gene; V was cut back by 2 bases and J by 11 bases.

There are a few counts of this clonotype. The V and J genes are TRBV4-1 and TRBJ1-4; TRBD1 matches at 8 bases. V trimming: 4 bases; J trimming: 11 bases; junction bases outside the gene matches: 3. Germline V CDR1 and CDR2: MGHRA, YSYEKL. The CDR3 is made up of 12 amino acids. The CDR3 sequence is CASSPRQGKLFF. The CDR3 DNA follows: TGCGCCAGCAGCCCCCGACAGGGGAAACTGTTTTTT.

The rearrangement links TRBV27 to TRBJ1-4; D uncertain. V lost 3 bases, J lost 2 bases, and 10 bases lay in between. CDR3 length: 15 residues. Germline V CDR1 and CDR2: MNHEY, SMNVEV (reference sequence). The CDR3 nucleotides read TGTGCCAGCAGTTTGGCGACGGGTACTAATGAAAAACTGTTTTTT. Encoded protein: CASSLATGTNEKLFF.

This clonotype was found a few times. Germline is not matched at one junction end, which may reflect a read error. This chain uses TRBV5-1 with TRBJ2-1, with TRBD1 matching over 8 bases. From germline, CDR1 is SGHRS and CDR2 YFSETQ. There are 14 residues in the CDR3. DNA of the CDR3: TGTGCCAGCAGCGCCGGGACAGGATACAATGAGCAGTTCTTC. Its protein is CASSAGTGYNEQFF.

This clonotype occurred a few times. This sequence joins TRBV4-3 and TRBJ2-3; 8 bases are shared with TRBD1. Germline CDR1 reads LGHNA; CDR2 reads YSLEER. The V and J ends lost 3 bases and 6 bases, in that order; junction bases with no gene match: 11. This CDR3 comprises 16 residues. The DNA of the CDR3 is TGCGCCAGCAGCCATCTGACAGGGGTCTCCTCGGATACGCAGTATTTT. Translation: CASSHLTGVSSDTQYF.

This clonotype has just a few counts. This chain uses TRBV2 with TRBJ2-5; 9 positions agree with TRBD1. This CDR3 comprises 15 residues. CDR1 and CDR2 (germline): SNHLY, FYNNEI. Unmatched junction bases numbered 11, after V lost 6 bases and J lost 6 bases. The CDR3 sequence is CASRNRDRDRQTQYF. CDR3 nucleotide sequence: TGTGCCAGCAGGAACCGGGACAGGGACAGGCAGACCCAGTACTTC. The full variable domain, rest sourced from reference TRBV2 and TRBJ2-5, is EPEVTQTPSHQVTQMGQEVILRCVPISNHLYFYWYRQILGQKVEFLVSFYNNEISEKSEIFDDQFSVERPDGSNFTLKIRSTKLEDSAMYFCASRNRDRDRQTQYFGPGTRLLVL.

The gene calls are TRBV20-1 and TRBJ2-5; D remains ambiguous. Germline V lookup: CDR1 DFQATT, CDR2 SNEGSKA (reference sequence). Trimming removed 5 bases at V and 1 base at J, with 14 bases between. This CDR3 region has 14 residues. The chain's CDR3 is CSARLSGLQETQYF. The CDR3 bases are TGCAGTGCTCGCCTATCGGGTCTCCAAGAGACCCAGTACTTC.

V gene TRBV7-9 combines with J gene TRBJ2-3; D might be TRBD2 (5 bases). Trimming took 1 base from V and 3 from J, leaving 14 bases between them. Germline CDR1 reads SEHNR; CDR2 reads FQNEAQ (reference sequence). The CDR3 runs 16 residues. CDR3 nucleotide sequence: TGTGCCAGCAGCTTAGGGACTCCGAGACCGACAGATACGCAGTATTTT. This gives the protein CASSLGTPRPTDTQYF.

Comments on this clonotype: A much more abundant neighbour one base away suggests this may be a read error. J is TRBJ1-6 and V is TRBV9, with unresolved D. V was trimmed by 6 bases and J by 0 bases, leaving 19 bases between them. Germline V CDR1 and CDR2: SGDLS, YYNGEE. This CDR3 has 18 residues. CDR3 sequence (DNA): TGTGCCAGCATCGATGGACCGATACCTAACTCCTATAATTCACCCCTCCACTTT. As protein: CASIDGPIPNSYNSPLHF.

This clonotype was seen a handful of times. This chain links TRBV11-3 with TRBJ2-5; a possible D gene is TRBD1 (7 bases). Germline V gene lookup returns CDR1 SGHNT and CDR2 YENEEA. CDR3 length equals 14 residues. V was pared by 5 bases and J by 6 bases, with 16 bases between. The CDR3 sequence is CASSTRGAIQTQYF. The CDR3 DNA follows: TGTGCCAGCAGCACCAGGGGGGCAATACAGACCCAGTACTTC.

The gene calls are TRBV6-2 or TRBV6-3 and TRBJ2-3, with 7 bases lining up with TRBD2. The CDR3 is 16 residues long. Germline V gene data show CDR1 as MNHEY and CDR2 as SVGEGT. V shed 7 bases and J 7 bases; nucleotides not matched to a gene: 17. For the CDR3, the DNA is TGTGCCAGCACCGCCAGGGCTAGCGGATTGAGGTATACGCAGTATTTT. Translation gives CASTARASGLRYTQYF.

DNA of the CDR3: TGTGCCACCAGCAGAGACCGGGGGGGCGAGAATACGCAGTATTTT. Protein sequence: CATSRDRGGENTQYF. V usage is TRBV15 and J usage is TRBJ2-3, with 8 bases identical to TRBD2. The CDR3 is made up of 15 amino acids. J was trimmed by 7 bases and V by 0 bases; bases with no gene match: 6. The germline V gene encodes CDR1 LNHNV and CDR2 YYDKDF (reference sequence).

This rearrangement joins TRBV19 to TRBJ1-5; perhaps TRBD1 as D (6 bases). The CDR3 runs to 12 residues. V shed 8 bases and J shed 6 bases, with 11 bases lying between them. In germline, CDR1 is LNHDA, CDR2 SQIVND (reference sequence). The CDR3 sequence is CASDRGSQPQHF. CDR3 DNA: TGTGCCAGTGATAGGGGGAGTCAGCCCCAGCATTTT. Filled out from reference TRBV19 and TRBJ1-5, the complete variable domain reads DGGITQSPKYLFRKEGQNVTLSCEQNLNHDAMYWYRQDPGQGLRLIYYSQIVNDFQKGDIAEGYSVSREKKESFPLTVTSAQKNPTAFYLCASDRGSQPQHFGDGTRLSIL.

This clonotype was recorded once. The rearrangement links TRBV6-1 to TRBJ1-6; a possible D gene is TRBD1 (5 bases). CDR1 is MNHNS and CDR2 is SASEGT in the germline V gene. V shed 2 bases and J shed 5 bases, with 13 bases lying between them. This CDR3 has 16 residues. This CDR3 reads CASSEHRSWNNSPLHF. The CDR3 DNA follows: TGTGCCAGCAGTGAACACAGGTCATGGAATAATTCACCCCTCCACTTT.

This clonotype was seen only a few times. The chain is built from TRBV7-9 and TRBJ2-4, with D tentatively TRBD1 or TRBD2 (5 bases each). V lost 3 bases and J lost 1, with 13 bases in between. This CDR3 contains 16 residues. From germline, CDR1 is SEHNR and CDR2 FQNEAQ (reference sequence). CDR3 sequence (DNA): TGTGCCAGCAGCTTCCCCGGGGACCGGGCCAAAAACATTCAGTACTTC. Its protein is CASSFPGDRAKNIQYF.

The chain is built from TRBV7-2 and TRBJ1-1, with 7 bases matching TRBD1. Germline CDR1 and CDR2: SGHTA and FQGNSA. The CDR3 spans 13 residues. J lost 8 bases, V lost 6 bases, and 9 bases had no gene match. CDR3 DNA sequence: TGTGCCAGCAGTCCAAGGGGGCGAAGGGAAGCTTTCTTT. Translating gives CASSPRGRREAFF.

In this sample, this clonotype turned up a few times. The J gene is TRBJ1-4, the V gene TRBV6-1; no reliable D call. This CDR3 has 12 amino acids. Trimming pared 6 bases from V and 7 bases from J, leaving 9 bases between. Germline CDR1 is MNHNS and CDR2 is SASEGT. The CDR3, as DNA: TGTGCCAGCAGGGCCGACGGTGAAAAACTGTTTTTT. Translating gives CASRADGEKLFF.

The genes are TRBV5-1 and TRBJ2-7, with unresolved D. This CDR3 contains 14 residues. Deletions cut 4 bases from V and 0 bases from J, with 11 bases between. Germline CDR1 is SGHRS and CDR2 is YFSETQ. CDR3 sequence (DNA): TGCGCCAGCAGCAGGTCAGATACCTCCTACGAGCAGTACTTC. This sequence encodes CASSRSDTSYEQYF.

The chain uses TRBV14 and TRBJ1-6; D not certain. This CDR3 contains 13 residues. Trimming stripped 4 bases from V and 8 bases from J, with 9 bases between. Germline V gene data show CDR1 as SGHDN and CDR2 as FVKESK. DNA for the CDR3: TGTGCCAGCAGCCGCTTCTTGGATTCACCCCTCCACTTT. Amino acids: CASSRFLDSPLHF.

This clonotype was counted ten times or more. The chain is built from TRBV5-1 and TRBJ2-5; D ambiguous. In germline, CDR1 is SGHRS, CDR2 YFSETQ. Trimming took 2 bases from V and 7 from J, leaving 15 bases between them. This CDR3 has 14 amino acids. CDR3 nucleotide sequence: TGCGCCAGCAGCTTCTCGGACCACTACGGGACCCAGTACTTC. Translation gives CASSFSDHYGTQYF.

This clonotype appeared a few times. The chain combines TRBV11-1 with TRBJ1-4; a weak D match, TRBD1 (6 bases). Germline V gene lookup returns CDR1 SGHAT and CDR2 FQDESV (reference sequence). Trimming pared 2 bases from V and 4 bases from J, leaving 11 bases between. The CDR3 has 15 residues. The DNA for the CDR3 is TGTGCCAGCAGCTTAACCGGACAGCTTAATGAAAAACTGTTTTTT. This sequence encodes CASSLTGQLNEKLFF. The variable domain in full, completed from reference TRBV11-1 and TRBJ1-4, reads EAEVAQSPRYKITEKSQAVAFWCDPISGHATLYWYRQILGQGPELLVQFQDESVVDDSQLPKDRFSAERLKGVDSTLKIQPAELGDSAMYLCASSLTGQLNEKLFFGSGTQLSVL.